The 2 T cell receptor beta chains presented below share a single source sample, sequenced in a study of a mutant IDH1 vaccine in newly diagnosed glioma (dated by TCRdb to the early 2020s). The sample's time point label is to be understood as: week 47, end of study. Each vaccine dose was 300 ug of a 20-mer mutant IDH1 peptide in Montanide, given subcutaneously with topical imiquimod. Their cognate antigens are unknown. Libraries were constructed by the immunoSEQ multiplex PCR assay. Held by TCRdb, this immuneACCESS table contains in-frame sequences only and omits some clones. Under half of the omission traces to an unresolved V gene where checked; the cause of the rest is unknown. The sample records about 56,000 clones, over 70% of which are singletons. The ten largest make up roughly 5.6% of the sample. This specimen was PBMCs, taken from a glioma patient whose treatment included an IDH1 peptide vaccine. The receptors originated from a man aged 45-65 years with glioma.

The CDR3 is CASTKQGAYEQYF. As DNA, the CDR3 is TGTGCCAGCACTAAACAGGGGGCTTACGAGCAGTACTTC. V and J are TRBV5-5 and TRBJ2-7; 9 bases fit TRBD1. CDR3 length: 13 residues. Germline lookup yields CDR1 SGHKS and CDR2 YYEKEE (reference sequence). The V gene end was trimmed by 6 bases and the J gene end by 4 bases; junction bases not matched to a gene: 5.

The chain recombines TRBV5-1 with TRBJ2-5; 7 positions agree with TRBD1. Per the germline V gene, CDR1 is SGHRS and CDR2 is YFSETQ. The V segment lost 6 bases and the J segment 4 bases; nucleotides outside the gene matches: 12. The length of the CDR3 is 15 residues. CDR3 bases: TGCGCCAGCAAATGGCGACAGGGCTGGTCAGAGACCCAGTACTTC. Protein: CASKWRQGWSETQYF.